This T cell receptor beta chain is drawn from a study of T cell changes during pregnancy in multiple sclerosis. Concerning this clone: Sequence at one end of the junction differs from germline and may be a read error.

The CDR3 length is 14 residues. Germline V gene sequence: CDR1 SQVTM, CDR2 ANQGSEA. This table comes from immunoSEQ multiplex PCR, and its TCRdb copy is limited to in-frame clones, with some not included. The data hold some 77,000 clones, with roughly 92% observed a single time. Sequenced here: CD4+ T cells from peripheral blood mononuclear cells, sampled before pregnancy. The TCR comes from a female donor with multiple sclerosis, enrolled in a pregnancy study. The V and J genes are TRBV29-1 and TRBJ2-5; 12 bases fit TRBD2. Written as DNA, the CDR3 is TGCAGCGTAGAAGGACTAGCGGGACCAGAGACCCAGTACTTC. Protein: CSVEGLAGPETQYF.